These 11 T cell receptor beta chains originate from one sample sequenced in a study of CD8+ T cells in alopecia areata (dated by TCRdb to about 2018). Preparation of the library involved the immunoSEQ multiplex PCR assay. RNA was extracted from all samples and reverse transcribed into cDNA, which served as template for TCR sequencing. TCRdb took over this immuneACCESS table, retaining in-frame rearrangements with V and J assigned. Such tables are incomplete; in checked studies, under half of the missing clones stem from an unresolved V gene, and the remainder is unexplained. The sample yields fewer than 200,000 clones; 50% to 70% were counted once. Clones ranked in the top ten supply around 15% of the sample. This specimen's time point label, per the study, means: baseline before oral tofacitinib. Sequenced material: CD4+ T cells sorted from blood, taken at week 0. The receptors derive from a human donor with alopecia areata.

This clone turned up a few times. The genes are TRBV6-5 and TRBJ1-2, with TRBD1 matching over 7 bases. Germline loops: CDR1 MNHEY, CDR2 SVGAGI. V was pared by 2 bases and J by 8 bases, with 5 bases of the junction left unmatched. This CDR3 spans 13 amino acids. Here the CDR3 DNA reads TGTGCCAGCAGTTACCCAGGGGGTCTGGGCTACACCTTC. This codes for CASSYPGGLGYTF.

This chain joins TRBV11-2 and TRBJ2-1; no clear D gene. CDR1 and CDR2 (germline): SGHAT, FQNNGV. The length of the CDR3 is 12 residues. Trimming took 7 bases from V and 4 from J, leaving 8 bases between them. The chain's CDR3 is CASMTRYNEQFF. The DNA for the CDR3 is TGTGCCAGCATGACAAGGTACAATGAGCAGTTCTTC. The full variable domain, its missing parts supplied by reference TRBV11-2 and TRBJ2-1, is EAGVAQSPRYKIIEKRQSVAFWCNPISGHATLYWYQQILGQGPKLLIQFQNNGVVDDSQLPKDRFSAERLKGVDSTLKIQPAKLEDSAVYLCASMTRYNEQFFGPGTRLTVL.

The chain links TRBV20-1 to TRBJ2-1; possibly TRBD2 for D (6 bases). From germline, CDR1 is DFQATT and CDR2 SNEGSKA (reference sequence). There are 11 residues in the CDR3. Trimming took off 3 bases at V and 10 bases at J, with 10 bases between the two ends. CDR3 loop: CSASRGNEQFF. The DNA for the CDR3 is TGCAGTGCTAGTCGGGGGAACGAGCAGTTCTTC.

The rearrangement links TRBV28 to TRBJ1-2; TRBD1 matches 8 bases. The CDR3 has 12 residues. The junction had 8 bases not matched to a gene; V was cut back by 5 bases and J by 12 bases. Germline CDR1 reads MDHEN; CDR2 reads SYDVKM. CDR3 DNA sequence: TGTGCCAGCAGTCCATTTCAGGGGGCTAACACCTTC. Translating it yields CASSPFQGANTF.

This clone has more than one count but fewer than ten. V gene TRBV5-1 combines with J gene TRBJ2-1; TRBD2 matches 11 bases. Looked up from germline, CDR1 is SGHRS and CDR2 is YFSETQ. The CDR3 covers 14 residues. The ends lost 6 bases at V and 7 bases at J; junction bases unmatched: 6. CDR3 in amino acids: CASNSGGAINEQFF. The CDR3 bases are TGCGCCAGCAATAGCGGGGGGGCGATTAATGAGCAGTTCTTC.

The chain joins TRBV5-1 to TRBJ1-2, with a possible D match to TRBD1 (5 bases). Germline V lookup: CDR1 SGHRS, CDR2 YFSETQ. The CDR3 extends over 13 amino acids. The V end was cut by 7 bases, the J end by 0 bases, with 10 bases between. The CDR3 is CASGTGTNYGYTF. As DNA, the CDR3 is TGCGCCAGCGGGACTGGGACTAACTATGGCTACACCTTC.

This clone was observed a handful of times. J is TRBJ1-3 and V is TRBV6-5; D not certain. CDR1 MNHEY and CDR2 SVGAGI come from the germline V gene. The CDR3 runs to 15 residues. Between the trimmed V and J ends, which lost 6 bases and 0 bases, there was a span of 12 bases. The CDR3, as DNA: TGTGCCAGCAGGGCCGCATTGAGCTCTGGAAACACCATATATTTT. It yields the protein CASRAALSSGNTIYF.

The CDR3 loop is CASSPSSTANTGELFF. In DNA form, the CDR3 reads TGTGCCAGCTCACCAAGTTCGACAGCAAACACCGGGGAGCTGTTTTTT. This chain uses TRBV18 with TRBJ2-2, with a weak D call TRBD1 (5 bases). This CDR3 has 16 amino acids. The germline V and J ends were trimmed by 2 bases and 2 bases, with 12 bases remaining between them. CDR1 and CDR2 (germline): KGHSH, LQKENI.

The J gene is TRBJ2-1, the V gene TRBV2; D gene uncertain. Germline assignment: CDR1 SNHLY and CDR2 FYNNEI. The CDR3 is 13 amino acids. V was shortened by 6 bases and J by 0 bases, with 6 bases between the two germline ends. The CDR3 protein is CASRTDSYNEQFF. CDR3 DNA: TGTGCCAGCAGGACTGACTCCTACAATGAGCAGTTCTTC.

This sequence joins TRBV19 and TRBJ1-6, with TRBD1 identical over 7 bases. The V gene's germline CDR1 is LNHDA and CDR2 SQIVND (reference sequence). With 5 bases clipped from V and 8 bases from J, the junction kept 6 bases outside the gene matches. CDR3 size: 14 residues. The chain's CDR3 is CASSSGQIDSPLHF. For the CDR3, the DNA is TGTGCCAGTAGTTCGGGACAGATCGATTCACCCCTCCACTTT.

This clone has a handful of counts. CDR3 amino acids: CASSFLASGDSSYNEQFF. CDR3 bases: TGTGCCAGCAGCTTTCTGGCTAGCGGGGACAGCTCCTACAATGAGCAGTTCTTC. The J gene is TRBJ2-1, the V gene TRBV7-9, with 9 bases that match TRBD2. V shed 3 bases, J shed 0 bases, and the junction held 9 bases outside the gene matches. CDR1 and CDR2 from the germline V gene are SEHNR and FQNEAQ (reference sequence). CDR3 length equals 18 residues.